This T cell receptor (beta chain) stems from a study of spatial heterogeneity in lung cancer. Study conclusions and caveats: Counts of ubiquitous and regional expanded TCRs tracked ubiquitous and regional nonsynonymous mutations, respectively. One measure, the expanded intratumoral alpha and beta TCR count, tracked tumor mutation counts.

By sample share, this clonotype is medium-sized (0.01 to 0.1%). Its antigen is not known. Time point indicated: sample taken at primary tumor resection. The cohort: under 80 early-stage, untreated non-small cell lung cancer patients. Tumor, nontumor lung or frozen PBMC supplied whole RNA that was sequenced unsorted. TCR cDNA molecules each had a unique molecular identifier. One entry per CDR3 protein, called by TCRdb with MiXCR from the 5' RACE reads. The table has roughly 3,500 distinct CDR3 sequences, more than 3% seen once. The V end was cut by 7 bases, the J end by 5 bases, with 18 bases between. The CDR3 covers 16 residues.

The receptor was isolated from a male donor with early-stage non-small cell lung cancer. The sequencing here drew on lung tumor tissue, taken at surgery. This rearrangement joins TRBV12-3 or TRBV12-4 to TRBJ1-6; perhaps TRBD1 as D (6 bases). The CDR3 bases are TGTGCCAGCACCCTATCTGGGGGCAGGCATAATTCACCCCTCCACTTT. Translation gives CASTLSGGRHNSPLHF.